Included here is one T cell receptor beta chain sequence, with context. The data belong to a study of blood T cells in healthy people across ages. A sample-barcoded 5' primer and a J-beta primer mix were used in a second PCR of roughly 7 to 11 cycles. TCRdb itself ran the 5' RACE reads through MiXCR, one entry per CDR3 protein. The sample has about 1.7 million distinct CDR3 sequences; 25% to 30% are singletons. V lost 6 bases to trimming and J lost 8 bases; unmatched junction nucleotides: 6. In germline, CDR1 is SEHNR, CDR2 FQNEAQ (reference sequence). This CDR3 is 13 amino acids long. The chain joins TRBV7-9 to TRBJ2-1; 8 positions agree with TRBD1. This clonotype was sampled from a woman aged 25-40 years in good health. The sequencing input was blood. The CDR3 DNA sequence: TGTGCCAGCAGTCTCGAGGACAGGGATGAGCAGTTCTTC. This encodes CASSLEDRDEQFF.